This TCR beta chain was sequenced during a study of CD8+ T cells in alopecia areata. Sequencing templates came from extracted RNA that was reverse transcribed into cDNA. Profiled with immunoSEQ multiplex PCR; TCRdb holds only in-frame clones, not every one. The data hold roughly 92,000 clones, with around 71% observed a single time. Deletions cut 1 base from V and 0 bases from J, with 7 bases between. This CDR3 region has 16 residues. Germline V lookup: CDR1 SGHVS, CDR2 FNYEAQ. As for treatment: oral pan-JAK inhibitor, 5-10 mg twice daily. The receptor comes from a human donor with alopecia areata. This chain links TRBV7-6 with TRBJ2-6; D is uncertain. The source material was CD8+ T cells sorted from blood, sampled around week 44, from a patient treated with tofacitinib. Here the CDR3 reads CASSLVQVSGANVLTF. The DNA of the CDR3 is TGTGCCAGCAGCTTAGTTCAGGTCTCTGGGGCCAACGTCCTGACTTTC.